The entry below gives a single TCR beta chain sequence along with its context. Its antigen target is currently unknown. Base qualities are not at hand, and no much larger clone is one base apart. This sample is drawn from a study of OX40 agonist ivuxolimab in advanced cancers. A note on the overall study: Ivuxolimab was an agonistic, fully human IgG2 monoclonal antibody directed against OX40 (CD134), a costimulatory receptor. Of the approximately 54 dose-escalation patients, hepatocellular carcinoma was present in around 19, melanoma in around 15, renal cell carcinoma in 9 and head and neck cancer in 9. Peripheral TCRbeta sequencing was intended to test whether TCR sequence diversity was altered and clonal T-cell expansion was caused by ivuxolimab. The paper covers the monotherapy dose-escalation part of the phase I ivuxolimab trial, which included N of about 51 patients. Partial responses were achieved by three dose-escalation patients, of whom one had hepatocellular carcinoma and two had cutaneous melanoma. The dose-escalation cohort was around 84% male with a mean age of approximately 59 years, ranging from roughly 20 to 80. Patients were allowed to have had prior anti-PD-1, anti-PD-L1 or anti-CTLA-4 therapy, and approximately 40% of the dose-escalation patients had been treated with checkpoint inhibitors. Intravenous ivuxolimab was administered to patients every 2 weeks at six dose levels: 0.01, 0.1, 0.3, 1.5, 3 and 10 mg/kg.

Patients with autoimmune disease history or receiving systemic immunosuppression were excluded from the trial. Peripheral blood for TCR sequencing was drawn from every dose cohort at baseline, at cycle 4 day 1 and at cycle 7 day 1. The samples were drawn from a first-in-human, open-label, multicenter phase I dose-escalation trial of ivuxolimab. The trial enrolled adults with locally advanced or metastatic head and neck squamous cell, hepatocellular, melanoma or renal cell carcinoma. CD4+ and CD8+ T cells were sorted separately from peripheral blood before TCR sequencing. The CDR3 starts with the cysteine, ends with the phenylalanine, and has 16 residues. This entry keeps only the CDR3 DNA: 48 bases, framed from base 1. V and J lose 4 bases and 6 bases, and a span of 16 bases separates them. CDR1 MNHEY and CDR2 SVGAGI are derived from the germline V gene. To sequence the TCRbeta CDR3 region, genomic DNA was isolated from the sorted cells. The immunoSEQ Assay was used to sequence the TCRbeta CDR3 regions. The table was pulled from immuneACCESS by TCRdb, which kept in-frame rearrangements only. Such tables lose some clones; where checked, under half of the loss comes from unresolved V genes, and the rest has no known cause. Present in this sample are tens of thousands of clones, roughly 84% of which were seen just once. Of the sample, approximately 0.29% falls within the top ten clones.

Paper-wide results and their limitations: Low levels of normalized T-cell clonal expansion were also seen in some patients who did not respond. At doses of 0.1 to 3.0 mg/kg, clonal expansion of both CD4+ and CD8+ blood T cells was observed from baseline to week 6. In the 0.1-3.0 mg/kg groups, partial responders had among the lowest normalized peripheral clonal expansion, particularly in CD8+ T cells. The antigen specificity of the peripheral T cells that underwent clonal expansion was not determined. On average, CD8+ T cells showed more expanded clones than CD4+ T cells after ivuxolimab.

The sequence derives from an adult with an advanced solid tumor such as melanoma, head and neck, liver or kidney cancer. Sequencing was performed on CD4+ or CD8+ T cells sorted from blood, taken in a trial of the OX40 agonist ivuxolimab. The V gene is TRBV6-5 and the J gene is TRBJ1-6; TRBD1 is perhaps the D gene, given 5 matching bases. The encoded CDR3 is CASSLARDSSNSPLHF. The DNA is as follows: TGTGCCAGCAGTTTGGCCCGGGACTCTTCTAATTCACCCCTCCACTTT.